A selection of T cell receptor beta chains follows, all from one sample in a study of beta chain features in type 1 diabetes. Sequenced by immunoSEQ multiplex PCR; TCRdb stores in-frame clones only, minus some. The sample carries a few hundred thousand clones, about 13% recorded once. Sequencing was performed on naive CD4+ T cells from blood. The receptor set was obtained from a woman between 18 and 29 years old with type 1 diabetes. Each CDR3 is given with its conserved first and last residue. Fields, in order: V gene, CDR3 protein.

TRBV18	CASSPYAGGVTEAFF
TRBV28	CASSLASSGGDTQYF
TRBV5-4	CASSGRQGSQYF
TRBV5-4	CASSSGLASTGELFF
TRBV5-1	CASSSNQETQYF
TRBV28	CASTSSDRAGGYTF
TRBV20-1	CSASFPDEQFF
TRBV28	CASSLFPLTYEQYF
TRBV19	CASNKREGNYEQYF
TRBV5-4	CASSLAMGGNTEAFF
TRBV28	CASSPPGGLYEQYF
TRBV27	CASSFWVRDEQFF
TRBV5-1	CASKPSGLQETQYF
TRBV18	CASSPPDPGGAYNEQFF
TRBV18	CASSPPNGGNGYTF
TRBV5-6	CASSLAVGAAYLFTF
TRBV28	CASSLQGTREKLFF
TRBV28	CASSPLSGSDRETQYF
TRBV30	CAWSGTSGGEQFF
TRBV5-8	CASSLPGDGYTF
TRBV28	CASISSGRAIDEQFF
TRBV28	CASSGAGAFF
TRBV11-3	CASSRGGDEQFF
TRBV6-6	CASSYGGRVSYGEQFF
TRBV30	CAWSVGGSEFF
TRBV9	CASSVGAGGPTDTQYF
TRBV15	CATSSQGGSRNEQFF
TRBV5-1	CASTAQGAAGSEQFF
TRBV5-1	CASSLELAGEQFF
TRBV7-2	CASSRRGSGVYNEQFF
TRBV6-6	CASSDRDRGNIQYF
TRBV2	CASSGVLRYEQYF
TRBV30	CAWIRGKTGANVLTF
TRBV9	CASSVTPSGTDTQYF
TRBV7-6	CASSLEGRGSTDTQYF
TRBV5-1	CASSLEILSGSTDTQYF
TRBV29-1	CSVRQVMNTEAFF
TRBV2	CASDSLVGNEQFF
TRBV7-2	CASSPRTGGNTIYF
TRBV5-1	CASSLVGAYNQPQHF